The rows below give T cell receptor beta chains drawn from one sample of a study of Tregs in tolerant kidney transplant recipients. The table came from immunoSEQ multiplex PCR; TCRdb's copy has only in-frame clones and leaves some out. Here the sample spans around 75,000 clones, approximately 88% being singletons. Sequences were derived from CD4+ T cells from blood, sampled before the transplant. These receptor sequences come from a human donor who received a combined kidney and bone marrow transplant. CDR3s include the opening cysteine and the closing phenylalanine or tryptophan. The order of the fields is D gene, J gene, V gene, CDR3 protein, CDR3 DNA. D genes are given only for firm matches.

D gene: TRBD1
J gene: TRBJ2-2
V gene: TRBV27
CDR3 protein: CASSLRRTGGIGELFF
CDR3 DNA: TGTGCCAGCAGTCTTAGGCGGACAGGGGGGATCGGGGAGCTGTTTTTT

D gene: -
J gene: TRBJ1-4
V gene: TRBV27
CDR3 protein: CASSLSRGYEKLFF
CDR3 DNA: TGTGCCAGCAGTCTCTCGCGGGGTTACGAAAAACTGTTTTTT

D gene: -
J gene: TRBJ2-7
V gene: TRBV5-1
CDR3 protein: CASSLSGDYEQYF
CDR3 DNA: TGCGCCAGCAGCTTGTCGGGGGACTACGAGCAGTACTTC

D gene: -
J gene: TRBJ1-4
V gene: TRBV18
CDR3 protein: CASSPIPGSDEKLFF
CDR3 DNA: TGTGCCAGCTCACCCATTCCAGGGTCGGACGAAAAACTGTTTTTT

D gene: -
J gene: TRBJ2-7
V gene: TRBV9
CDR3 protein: CASSPRDTSEQYF
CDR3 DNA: TGTGCCAGCAGCCCCCGGGACACCTCCGAGCAGTACTTC

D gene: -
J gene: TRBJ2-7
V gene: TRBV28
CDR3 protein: CASTEQGGGSYEQYF
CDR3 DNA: TGTGCCAGCACTGAGCAGGGAGGGGGCTCCTACGAGCAGTACTTC

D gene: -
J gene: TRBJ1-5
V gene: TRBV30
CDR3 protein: CAWSGGARGQPQHF
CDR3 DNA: TGTGCCTGGAGTGGCGGGGCTCGCGGGCAGCCCCAGCATTTT

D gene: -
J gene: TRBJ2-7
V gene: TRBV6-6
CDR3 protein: CASRDSAAEQYF
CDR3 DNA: TGTGCCAGCAGGGACAGCGCGGCCGAGCAGTACTTC

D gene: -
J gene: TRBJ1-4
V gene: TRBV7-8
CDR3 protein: CASRRVANEKLFF
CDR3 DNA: TGTGCCAGCAGACGAGTGGCTAATGAAAAACTGTTTTTT

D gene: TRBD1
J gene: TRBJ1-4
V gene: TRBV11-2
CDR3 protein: CASSPVRGRTTNEKLFF
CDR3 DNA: TGTGCCAGCAGCCCGGTCAGGGGGAGAACAACTAATGAAAAACTGTTTTTT

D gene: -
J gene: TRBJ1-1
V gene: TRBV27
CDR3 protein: CASSRAIGTEAFF
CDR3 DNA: TGTGCCAGCAGTCGAGCCATCGGGACTGAAGCTTTCTTT

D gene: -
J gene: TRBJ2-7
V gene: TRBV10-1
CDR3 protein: CASSESGAYEQYF
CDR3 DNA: TGCGCCAGCAGTGAGTCCGGGGCCTACGAGCAGTACTTC